This T cell receptor beta chain was recorded in a study of glioma-infiltrating T cells. The iRepertoire nested amplicon-rescue multiplex PCR amplified TCR alpha and beta CDR3s from RNA. Each CDR3 protein is one row after TCRdb ran MiXCR on the multiplex PCR reads. The sample lists a few hundred thousand distinct CDR3 sequences, about 40% occurring once. Germline V gene data show CDR1 as MDHEN and CDR2 as SYDVKM. V trimming: 3 bases; J trimming: 7 bases; junction bases outside the gene matches: 7. The CDR3 covers 15 residues. As for this clonotype: Because the CDR3 is missing its conserved closing phenylalanine or tryptophan, this is likely a read error.

Sequencing was performed on glioma tissue, nonneoplastic brain tissue, or PBMCs (not recorded which). The receptor was derived from a human donor with low-grade glioma or glioblastoma, undergoing nonglioma brain surgery, or in good health (not recorded which). This rearrangement joins TRBV28 to TRBJ1-2, with 11 positions matching TRBD1. CDR3 nucleotides: TGTGCCAGCAGTTTTTCGGACAGGGGGCCGGGTGGCTACACCTCC. Protein sequence: CASSFSDRGPGGYTS.